The 8 T cell receptor beta chains presented below share a single source sample, sequenced in a study of blood T cell repertoires in COVID-19. The method was immunoSEQ multiplex PCR; TCRdb's version includes in-frame clones alone and lacks a portion of them. The table records roughly 150,000 clones, 88% of them present only once. Sample: peripheral blood. Receptors originate from a man between 45 and 60 years old who had recovered from COVID-19.

This chain connects TRBV6-2 or TRBV6-3 to TRBJ1-5, with D unclear. V lost 6 bases, J lost 9 bases, and 12 bases lay in between. CDR1 is MNHEY and CDR2 is SVGEGT in the germline V gene. The length of the CDR3 is 12 residues. CDR3 in amino acids: CASSPVSGPQHF. CDR3 DNA: TGTGCCAGCAGCCCGGTCTCCGGGCCCCAGCATTTT.

V is TRBV18 and J is TRBJ1-1; 8 positions match TRBD1. This CDR3 has 15 amino acids. Trimming took 1 base from V and 3 from J; bases not matched to a gene: 4. The V gene's germline CDR1 is KGHSH and CDR2 LQKENI. CDR3 DNA: TGTGCCAGCTCACCACTCTCACAGGGGGACACTGAAGCTTTCTTT. It translates to CASSPLSQGDTEAFF.

The chain links TRBV5-8 to TRBJ2-2; D perhaps matches TRBD2 (6 bases). Trimming shortened V by 1 base and J by 1 base, and 14 bases separated the two germline ends. CDR3 size: 17 residues. Germline assignment: CDR1 SGHTS and CDR2 YDEGEE. The CDR3 spells CASSLTTGTGNTGELFF. The CDR3 nucleotides are TGTGCCAGCAGCTTGACAACCGGGACTGGGAACACCGGGGAGCTGTTTTTT.

The chain combines TRBV4-3 with TRBJ2-5; D ambiguous. The CDR3 is 13 amino acids. Germline V gives CDR1 LGHNA, CDR2 YSLEER. Trimming took 0 bases from V and 8 from J, leaving 10 bases between them. As DNA, the CDR3 is TGCGCCAGCAGCCAAGATCCTGAGGAAACCCAGTACTTC. Protein: CASSQDPEETQYF.

This clone was picked up one time. The chain carries TRBV24-1 and TRBJ1-6; 7 positions match TRBD1. Germline values: CDR1 KGHDR, CDR2 SFDVKD. This CDR3 is built from 16 residues. V was clipped by 1 base and J by 4 bases; unmatched bases: 3. This CDR3 reads CATSDLGGLYNSPLHF. In nucleotides, the CDR3 is TGTGCCACCAGTGATTTAGGGGGCCTATATAATTCACCCCTCCACTTT.

Note on this clone: Other nucleotide sequences in the sample specify the same CDR3. V and J are TRBV29-1 and TRBJ1-1, with 10 bases fitting TRBD1. V was clipped by 4 bases and J by 4 bases; unmatched bases: 0. The germline V gene encodes CDR1 SQVTM and CDR2 ANQGSEA. The CDR3 has 12 residues. CDR3 protein: CSVGTGGTEAFF. In DNA, the CDR3 is TGCAGCGTTGGGACAGGGGGCACTGAAGCTTTCTTT. Supplemented by reference TRBV29-1 and TRBJ1-1, the full variable domain reads SAVISQKPSRDICQRGTSLTIQCQVDSQVTMMFWYRQQPGQSLTLIATANQGSEATYESGFVIDKFPISRPNLTFSTLTVSNMSPEDSSIYLCSVGTGGTEAFFGQGTRLTVV.

The V call is TRBV30, the J call TRBJ1-1; maybe TRBD1 (6 bases). Germline CDR1 and CDR2: GTSNPN and SVGIG (reference sequence). V was trimmed by 5 bases and J by 0 bases, leaving 16 bases between them. The CDR3 contains 15 residues. The CDR3 sequence: CAWALTGPMNTEAFF. CDR3 DNA: TGTGCCTGGGCTTTGACAGGTCCTATGAACACTGAAGCTTTCTTT.

This chain connects TRBV24-1 to TRBJ2-1; 7 nucleotides agree with TRBD1. From germline, CDR1 is KGHDR and CDR2 SFDVKD. This CDR3 spans 16 amino acids. J gave up 4 bases and V 7 bases, and 12 bases lay outside the gene matches. CDR3 coding DNA: TGTGCCACCAGCCACAGGGGTAACGGGGTATACAATGAGCAGTTCTTC. Protein product: CATSHRGNGVYNEQFF.